This TCR beta chain was documented in a study of blood T cells in healthy people across ages. The individuals who served as donors were healthy Caucasians living in Russia, aged about 6 to 90. A sample-barcoded 5' primer and a J-beta primer mix were used in a second PCR of roughly 6 to 11 cycles. Using its own MiXCR run on the 5' RACE reads, TCRdb lists one record per CDR3 protein. The sample includes approximately 780,000 distinct CDR3 sequences, 20% to 30% of them seen just once. In its sample, this clonotype was seen a few times. As yet, its antigen is unknown. The germline CDR1 and CDR2 sequences are SGHRS and YFSETQ. This CDR3 comprises 15 residues. V lost 4 bases and J 5 bases, leaving 15 bases between the germline ends. The study, taken as a whole, reports: Across samples, TCR beta diversity tracked strongly with naive T cell percentage. Expanded clonotype shifts may have been confounded, as the donors had an unknown CMV status.

These data were likewise used in another study, on T cells of mothers and their children. That paper notes: Slightly higher but non-significant overlap marked related mother-child pairs versus unrelated pairs.

The rearrangement uses TRBV5-1 and TRBJ1-4, with D possibly matching TRBD1 (6 bases). The receptor was derived from a boy aged 5-17 years in good health. Sequencing was carried out using blood. This CDR3 reads CASSPAGALNEKLFF. In nucleotides, the CDR3 is TGCGCCAGCAGCCCGGCGGGGGCCCTCAATGAAAAACTGTTTTTT.